This entry lists 29 T cell receptor beta chains sequenced from one sample in a study of human T cells and chemical hapten exposure. Stated time point: patch test 1, 2 weeks after DPC sensitization. Treatment in this sample: therapeutic diphenylcyclopropenone sensitization with weekly scalp DPC. Total RNA was extracted from unfractionated whole blood. TCRdb fed the RACE reads into MiXCR, producing one record per CDR3 protein. The table lists about 52,000 distinct CDR3 sequences, 8% to 13% of them singletons. The sample consisted of whole blood, taken in connection with sensitization to the hapten diphenylcyclopropenone (DPC). All receptors derive from a woman between 40 and 50 years old with alopecia areata. Some clones in this sample may be carry-over from other donors' samples.

The chain links TRBV19 to TRBJ1-5; D perhaps matches TRBD1 (6 bases). The CDR3 runs 17 residues. CDR1 and CDR2 (germline): LNHDA, SQIVND (reference sequence). The germline V and J ends were trimmed by 5 bases and 1 base, with 18 bases remaining between them. CDR3 region: CASSSQKQGESNQPQHF. The CDR3, as DNA: TGTGCCAGTAGTTCCCAGAAACAGGGTGAAAGCAATCAGCCCCAGCATTTT.

The gene calls are TRBV9 and TRBJ2-1, with TRBD2 as a possible D gene (5 bases). V lost 2 bases and J 0 bases, leaving 9 bases between the germline ends. Per germline, CDR1 SGDLS and CDR2 YYNGEE. The CDR3 runs 15 residues. The CDR3, as DNA: TGTGCCAGCAGCGTCGGCACTAGCTCCTACAATGAGCAGTTCTTC. Translation gives CASSVGTSSYNEQFF. Full variable domain (missing parts from reference TRBV9 and TRBJ2-1): DSGVTQTPKHLITATGQRVTLRCSPRSGDLSVYWYQQSLDQGLQFLIQYYNGEERAKGNILERFSAQQFPDLHSELNLSSLELGDSALYFCASSVGTSSYNEQFFGPGTRLTVL.

This clonotype occurred a few times. The chain links TRBV29-1 to TRBJ2-7; 8 bases line up with TRBD1. CDR3 length equals 13 residues. Trimming cost V 4 bases and J 3 bases; bases outside gene matches: 5. Germline CDR1 and CDR2: SQVTM and ANQGSEA. CDR3 bases: TGCAGCGTTGGACAGGGGAAGGTCTACGAGCAGTACTTC. This encodes CSVGQGKVYEQYF.

This clonotype has a count of ten or more. The chain recombines TRBV10-3 with TRBJ2-3; TRBD1 is a possible D gene (6 bases). Germline-derived CDR1 and CDR2 are ENHRY and SYGVKD. This CDR3 has 15 amino acids. Trimming cost V 2 bases and J 6 bases, with 15 bases left between them. This chain's CDR3 is CAISEPLQGRDTQYF. Written as DNA, the CDR3 is TGTGCCATCAGTGAGCCCCTACAGGGAAGGGATACGCAGTATTTT.

This sequence joins TRBV7-2 and TRBJ2-4, with 9 positions matching TRBD1. The CDR3 loop spans 11 amino acids. The germline V gene encodes CDR1 SGHTA and CDR2 FQGNSA. The V segment lost 5 bases and the J segment 12 bases; nucleotides outside the gene matches: 2. CDR3: CASSMGQGQYF. DNA of the CDR3: TGTGCCAGCAGCATGGGACAGGGTCAGTACTTC.

The chain uses TRBV20-1 and TRBJ2-4, with D perhaps TRBD2 (5 bases). Germline V gene lookup returns CDR1 DFQATT and CDR2 SNEGSKA (reference sequence). The ends were cut back, 3 bases at V and 7 bases at J, with 13 bases in the middle. This CDR3 is 13 amino acids long. The CDR3 is CSARLGRGNIQYF. CDR3 sequence (DNA): TGCAGTGCTAGGCTCGGGCGCGGGAACATTCAGTACTTC.

This clonotype was found many times. V and J are TRBV5-1 and TRBJ2-7; maybe TRBD2 (6 bases). CDR1 SGHRS and CDR2 YFSETQ come from the germline V gene. The CDR3 is made up of 14 amino acids. The V end was cut by 2 bases, the J end by 0 bases, with 9 bases between. The CDR3 DNA reads TGCGCCAGCAGCTTCTCGGGGGACTCCTACGAGCAGTACTTC. It is translated as CASSFSGDSYEQYF.

This clonotype occurred many times. The chain is built from TRBV7-9 and TRBJ2-7, with a weak D call TRBD1 (5 bases). CDR3 length: 13 amino acids. Per germline, CDR1 SEHNR and CDR2 FQNEAQ (reference sequence). Trimming cost V 5 bases and J 2 bases, with 10 bases left between them. The chain's CDR3 is CASSPTGAYEQYF. CDR3 DNA sequence: TGTGCCAGCAGCCCCACAGGAGCCTACGAGCAGTACTTC.

This clonotype was observed at least ten times. The genes are TRBV6-5 and TRBJ2-7; 8 bases agree with TRBD1. Germline CDR1 and CDR2: MNHEY and SVGAGI. CDR3 length equals 12 residues. J was trimmed by 6 bases and V by 6 bases; bases with no gene match: 4. CDR3 loop: CASRNDRGEQYF. The CDR3 nucleotides read TGTGCCAGCAGAAACGACAGGGGCGAGCAGTACTTC.

This clonotype was counted at least ten times. The rearrangement joins TRBV18 to TRBJ2-2, with 11 nucleotides matching TRBD2. J gave up 3 bases and V 1 base, and 1 base lay outside the gene matches. Germline loops: CDR1 KGHSH, CDR2 LQKENI. This CDR3 contains 16 residues. For the CDR3, the DNA is TGTGCCAGCTCACCACTACTAGCGGGGGACACCGGGGAGCTGTTTTTT. Its protein product is CASSPLLAGDTGELFF.

This clonotype has just a few counts. The V call is TRBV5-3, the J call TRBJ1-1; 10 bases align to TRBD1. TRBV5-3 is an ORF; its function is uncertain. The CDR3 extends over 17 amino acids. J lost 5 bases, V lost 0 bases, and 10 bases had no gene match. CDR3 protein: CARSLGQGALVETEAFF. In nucleotides, the CDR3 is TGTGCCAGAAGCTTGGGACAGGGGGCCTTGGTAGAGACTGAAGCTTTCTTT.

The chain carries TRBV11-3 and TRBJ1-1; a weak D match, TRBD1 (6 bases). The CDR3 sequence is 15 residues long. Trimming pared 1 base from V and 1 base from J, leaving 10 bases between. The V gene's germline CDR1 is SGHNT and CDR2 YENEEA. CDR3 coding DNA: TGTGCCAGCAGCTTAGCGGGGGACACGAACACTGAAGCTTTCTTT. As protein: CASSLAGDTNTEAFF.

The gene calls are TRBV20-1 and TRBJ2-3, with D possibly matching TRBD2 (6 bases). This CDR3 has 12 amino acids. Trimming left V 0 bases short and J 9 bases short, with 10 bases between. Germline values: CDR1 DFQATT, CDR2 SNEGSKA (reference sequence). The CDR3 reads CSARDRDSTQYF. DNA of the CDR3: TGCAGTGCTAGAGACCGGGACTCCACGCAGTATTTT.

This clonotype was picked up a small number of times. The V gene is TRBV11-2, the J gene TRBJ1-4; weak D call: TRBD1 (6 bases). V dropped 0 bases and J dropped 7 bases, with 9 bases sitting between them. The CDR3 spans 14 residues. The germline V gene encodes CDR1 SGHAT and CDR2 FQNNGV. The CDR3 bases are TGTGCCAGCAGCTTAGACAGGGGCAGTGAAAAACTGTTTTTT. This encodes CASSLDRGSEKLFF. Supplemented by reference TRBV11-2 and TRBJ1-4, the full variable domain reads EAGVAQSPRYKIIEKRQSVAFWCNPISGHATLYWYQQILGQGPKLLIQFQNNGVVDDSQLPKDRFSAERLKGVDSTLKIQPAKLEDSAVYLCASSLDRGSEKLFFGSGTQLSVL.

In its sample, this clonotype was seen a few times. The V and J genes are TRBV7-3 and TRBJ2-1, with D perhaps matching TRBD1 (5 bases). Germline-derived CDR1 and CDR2 are SGHTA and FQGTGA. CDR3 length: 15 amino acids. Trimming stripped 4 bases from V and 7 bases from J, with 17 bases between. The CDR3 loop reads CASSWRRSGLNEQFF. For the CDR3, the DNA is TGTGCCAGCAGCTGGAGAAGGTCAGGGCTTAATGAGCAGTTCTTC. Full variable domain (missing parts from reference TRBV7-3 and TRBJ2-1): GAGVSQTPSNKVTEKGKYVELRCDPISGHTALYWYRQSLGQGPEFLIYFQGTGAADDSGLPNDRFFAVRPEGSVSTLKIQRTERGDSAVYLCASSWRRSGLNEQFFGPGTRLTVL.

The J gene is TRBJ2-3, the V gene TRBV20-1; unclear D gene. The V end lost 5 bases, the J end lost 2 bases, and 8 bases lay between the germline ends. The CDR3 has 12 residues. Germline CDR1 DFQATT, CDR2 SNEGSKA (reference sequence). CDR3 loop: CSAGLTTDTQYF. The DNA of the CDR3 is TGCAGTGCTGGGCTCACCACAGATACGCAGTATTTT.

V is TRBV28 and J is TRBJ2-2; D may correspond to TRBD1 or TRBD2 (5 bases each). This CDR3 contains 14 residues. Germline values: CDR1 MDHEN, CDR2 SYDVKM. The V end was cut by 2 bases, the J end by 5 bases, with 9 bases between. Here the CDR3 DNA reads TGTGCCAGCAGTTTAGGGACCGGAACCGGGGAGCTGTTTTTT. Residues: CASSLGTGTGELFF.

A few counts support this clonotype. The chain recombines TRBV20-1 with TRBJ2-2; 8 bases are shared with TRBD2. CDR1 and CDR2 (germline): DFQATT, SNEGSKA (reference sequence). This CDR3 spans 13 amino acids. After removal of 7 bases from V and 6 bases from J, the junction contained 7 bases not matched to a gene. The CDR3 sequence: CSVQGLAPGELFF. CDR3 DNA sequence: TGCAGTGTTCAAGGACTAGCCCCCGGGGAGCTGTTTTTT.

The chain carries TRBV12-3 or TRBV12-4 and TRBJ2-4; D unclear. This CDR3 is built from 13 residues. The ends were cut back, 4 bases at V and 8 bases at J, with 12 bases in the middle. The DNA of the CDR3 is TGTGCCAGCAGTTCACTTAGATTTGACATTCAGTACTTC. This encodes CASSSLRFDIQYF.

This clonotype occurred many times. This rearrangement joins TRBV20-1 to TRBJ1-5; D not resolved. Germline V gene sequence: CDR1 DFQATT, CDR2 SNEGSKA (reference sequence). This CDR3 has 13 amino acids. V was shortened by 3 bases and J by 4 bases, with 10 bases between the two germline ends. CDR3 DNA: TGCAGTGCTAGCTCCGACGGGAATCAGCCCCAGCATTTT. Residues: CSASSDGNQPQHF.

The chain recombines TRBV20-1 with TRBJ2-6, with D perhaps being TRBD1 or TRBD2 (5 bases each). Germline V gene data show CDR1 as DFQATT and CDR2 as SNEGSKA (reference sequence). V was pared by 6 bases and J by 2 bases, with 14 bases between. This CDR3 has 15 amino acids. The CDR3 sequence: CSAPPGAPGANVLTF. The CDR3 region has the DNA TGCAGTGCCCCCCCCGGGGCACCTGGGGCCAACGTCCTGACTTTC.

A few counts support this clonotype. This rearrangement joins TRBV7-8 to TRBJ2-7; D may be TRBD2 (6 bases). With 1 base removed from V and 3 bases from J, the gap between germline ends came to 13 bases. The length of the CDR3 is 15 residues. The germline gives CDR1 SGHVS, CDR2 FQNEAQ. CDR3 amino acids: CASSLDGFGGYEQYF. Here the CDR3 DNA reads TGTGCCAGCAGCTTAGATGGGTTCGGGGGCTACGAGCAGTACTTC.

The chain links TRBV7-9 to TRBJ2-7; possibly TRBD1 for D (6 bases). V lost 3 bases and J lost 2, with 11 bases in between. Per the germline V gene, CDR1 is SEHNR and CDR2 is FQNEAQ (reference sequence). CDR3 length equals 14 residues. The CDR3 DNA sequence: TGTGCCAGCAGCTTCTATACAGGGACCTACGAGCAGTACTTC. Translating gives CASSFYTGTYEQYF.

In its sample, this clonotype was seen a few times. The genes are TRBV4-1 and TRBJ1-4; TRBD1 aligns across 7 bases. Trimming took 1 base from V and 0 from J; bases not matched to a gene: 11. The CDR3 runs 19 residues. CDR1 and CDR2 (germline): MGHRA, YSYEKL. The CDR3 DNA reads as TGCGCCAGCAGCCAAGTGGGGGCGACCCAGGGGGCAACTAATGAAAAACTGTTTTTT. It encodes CASSQVGATQGATNEKLFF.

This clonotype was found a few times. The rearrangement links TRBV28 to TRBJ2-7; 8 nucleotides match TRBD2. The CDR3 loop spans 13 amino acids. Germline CDR1 reads MDHEN; CDR2 reads SYDVKM. With V trimmed by 9 bases and J by 5 bases, 9 bases remained unmatched. The CDR3, as DNA: TGTGCCAGTCTAAGCGGGAGTTCCGACGAGCAGTACTTC. Protein: CASLSGSSDEQYF.

The rearrangement links TRBV6-5 to TRBJ1-6, with 7 nucleotides matching TRBD1. Germline V gives CDR1 MNHEY, CDR2 SVGAGI. The CDR3 has 15 amino acids. V was clipped by 6 bases and J by 10 bases; unmatched bases: 12. The CDR3 spells CASSPSTGNISPLHF. CDR3 nucleotides: TGTGCCAGCAGCCCATCGACAGGGAATATATCACCCCTCCACTTT.

This rearrangement joins TRBV18 to TRBJ1-2; D not resolved. The germline V gene has CDR1 KGHSH and CDR2 LQKENI. With 0 bases removed from V and 2 bases from J, the gap between germline ends came to 7 bases. This CDR3 spans 14 amino acids. The CDR3 nucleotides are TGTGCCAGCTCACCACCGGCACAGAACTATGGCTACACCTTC. The encoded protein is CASSPPAQNYGYTF.

A few counts support this clonotype. The chain recombines TRBV12-3 or TRBV12-4 with TRBJ2-5, with 7 bases identical to TRBD2. This CDR3 has 12 residues. V trimming: 3 bases; J trimming: 6 bases; junction bases outside the gene matches: 1. The CDR3 bases are TGTGCCAGCAGTTTGGGGGGGAAGACCCAGTACTTC. It specifies CASSLGGKTQYF.

The CDR3 loop is CSVPWAGALNEQFF. The CDR3 DNA reads as TGCAGCGTGCCCTGGGCGGGGGCCCTCAATGAGCAGTTCTTC. This chain connects TRBV29-1 to TRBJ2-1, with a tentative D call TRBD2 (7 bases). Germline V gene sequence: CDR1 SQVTM, CDR2 ANQGSEA. This CDR3 comprises 14 residues. The V gene lost 6 bases and the J gene lost 6 bases, with 18 bases spanning the gap.